The clone carrying this T cell receptor (beta chain) occurred many times. In TCRdb, the 5' RACE reads were re-called with MiXCR into one record per CDR3 protein. The table has roughly 71,000 distinct CDR3 sequences, roughly 3.9% seen once. The data originate from a study of neurological immune-mediated disorders. The clonotype originates from a young man with multiple sclerosis. The sequenced sample consisted of PBMCs.

In DNA form, the CDR3 reads TGCGCCAGCAGCCCGACAGCGGACTATGGCTACACCTTC. This gives the protein CASSPTADYGYTF. This chain uses TRBV5-1 with TRBJ1-2, with D possibly TRBD1 on 5 matching bases. The CDR3 length is 13 residues. V lost 4 bases, J lost 3 bases, and 10 bases lay in between. Per the germline V gene, CDR1 is SGHRS and CDR2 is YFSETQ.